Listed below are T cell receptor beta chains from one sample, sequenced in a study of graft-versus-host responses after intestinal transplantation. Their recognized antigens are unknown. Repertoires were generated with immunoSEQ multiplex PCR, while TCRdb's copy carries only in-frame clones and drops some. The sample carries around 100,000 clones, just over 90% recorded once. The sample in question was unstimulated CD4+ T cells sorted from spleen or lymph node cells, obtained before transplant. These TCRs come from a human donor who was the organ donor for an intestinal transplant. The CDR3 runs from the conserved cysteine through the conserved F or W. The order of the fields is D gene, clone size, J gene, V gene, CDR3 protein, CDR3 DNA. D genes are given only for firm matches. Rows may omit the clone size; those that give it use once, few, many or a size class.

D gene: TRBD2; clone size: -; J gene: TRBJ2-2; V gene: TRBV5-1; CDR3 protein: CASSGGLAENTGELFF; CDR3 DNA: TGCGCCAGCAGCGGTGGACTAGCGGAGAACACCGGGGAGCTGTTTTTT
D gene: TRBD1; clone size: -; J gene: TRBJ1-3; V gene: TRBV7-2; CDR3 protein: CASSLNRGTGNTIYF; CDR3 DNA: TGTGCCAGCAGCTTAAACAGGGGAACTGGAAACACCATATATTTT
D gene: -; clone size: -; J gene: TRBJ1-2; V gene: TRBV30; CDR3 protein: CAWKRLMGDGPKGYGYTF; CDR3 DNA: TGTGCCTGGAAGCGGCTAATGGGCGACGGACCCAAGGGATATGGCTACACCTTC
D gene: -; clone size: -; J gene: TRBJ1-1; V gene: TRBV10-3; CDR3 protein: CAISETASVTEAFF; CDR3 DNA: TGTGCCATCAGTGAGACCGCGTCGGTCACTGAAGCTTTCTTT
D gene: -; clone size: -; J gene: TRBJ2-1; V gene: TRBV7-2; CDR3 protein: CASSLARGDYNEQFF; CDR3 DNA: TGTGCCAGCAGCTTAGCTCGGGGAGACTACAATGAGCAGTTCTTC
D gene: -; clone size: -; J gene: TRBJ2-2; V gene: TRBV4-3; CDR3 protein: CASSPDRPPNTGELFF; CDR3 DNA: TGCGCCAGCAGCCCCGACAGGCCCCCGAACACCGGGGAGCTGTTTTTT
D gene: TRBD2; clone size: once; J gene: TRBJ2-7; V gene: TRBV7-9; CDR3 protein: CASSPSSGVYEQYF; CDR3 DNA: TGTGCCAGCAGCCCCTCTAGCGGAGTCTACGAGCAGTACTTC
D gene: -; clone size: -; J gene: TRBJ2-1; V gene: TRBV27; CDR3 protein: CASSSTRTPLSSYNEQFF; CDR3 DNA: TGTGCCAGCAGTTCGACTAGGACTCCACTAAGCTCCTACAATGAGCAGTTCTTC
D gene: -; clone size: -; J gene: TRBJ1-2; V gene: TRBV19; CDR3 protein: CASSIGRVYGYTF; CDR3 DNA: TGTGCCAGTAGTATAGGCAGGGTCTATGGCTACACCTTC
D gene: -; clone size: -; J gene: TRBJ2-7; V gene: TRBV27; CDR3 protein: CASSLSPGQGFYEQYF; CDR3 DNA: TGTGCCAGCAGTTTATCCCCAGGGCAGGGGTTCTACGAGCAGTACTTC
D gene: -; clone size: -; J gene: TRBJ2-3; V gene: TRBV23-1; CDR3 protein: CASSQSRGPNPSTDTQYF; CDR3 DNA: TGCGCCAGCAGTCAATCGAGAGGGCCTAACCCTAGCACAGATACGCAGTATTTT
D gene: -; clone size: -; J gene: TRBJ2-7; V gene: TRBV20-1; CDR3 protein: CSASDSYEQYF; CDR3 DNA: TGCAGTGCTTCGGATTCCTACGAGCAGTACTTC
D gene: TRBD1; clone size: -; J gene: TRBJ1-6; V gene: TRBV19; CDR3 protein: CASTGGNSPLHF; CDR3 DNA: TGTGCCAGTACAGGGGGAAATTCACCCCTCCACTTT
D gene: -; clone size: -; J gene: TRBJ1-3; V gene: TRBV29-1; CDR3 protein: CSVWTAGNTIYF; CDR3 DNA: TGCAGCGTTTGGACAGCGGGAAACACCATATATTTT
D gene: TRBD2; clone size: -; J gene: TRBJ2-3; V gene: TRBV5-1; CDR3 protein: CASSLTSGSTDTQYF; CDR3 DNA: TGCGCCAGCAGCTTGACTAGCGGGAGCACAGATACGCAGTATTTT
D gene: -; clone size: -; J gene: TRBJ1-4; V gene: TRBV4-2; CDR3 protein: CASSQDSSTVEKLFF; CDR3 DNA: TGTGCCAGCAGCCAAGATTCATCGACAGTAGAAAAACTGTTTTTT
D gene: -; clone size: -; J gene: TRBJ1-1; V gene: TRBV5-6; CDR3 protein: CASSLVRQRGTAAFFF; CDR3 DNA: TGTGCCAGCAGCTTGGTGAGGCAGCGTGGAACGGCAGCTTTCTTTTTT
D gene: -; clone size: -; J gene: TRBJ2-7; V gene: TRBV10-3; CDR3 protein: CAISPASNYEQYF; CDR3 DNA: TGTGCCATCAGTCCAGCTAGCAACTACGAGCAGTACTTC
D gene: TRBD1; clone size: -; J gene: TRBJ2-1; V gene: TRBV28; CDR3 protein: CASRTAGGGYNEQFF; CDR3 DNA: TGTGCCAGCAGAACCGCAGGGGGCGGTTACAATGAGCAGTTCTTC
D gene: TRBD1; clone size: few; J gene: TRBJ2-7; V gene: TRBV7-6; CDR3 protein: CASSAYDRAKQYF; CDR3 DNA: TGTGCCAGCAGCGCTTACGACAGGGCAAAGCAGTACTTC
D gene: -; clone size: few; J gene: TRBJ2-7; V gene: TRBV9; CDR3 protein: CAGVDGDYEQYF; CDR3 DNA: TGTGCCGGGGTGGACGGGGACTACGAGCAGTACTTC
D gene: -; clone size: -; J gene: TRBJ2-2; V gene: TRBV6-5; CDR3 protein: CASSVDLLFSGELFF; CDR3 DNA: TGTGCCAGCAGTGTGGATTTACTTTTTTCCGGGGAGCTGTTTTTT
D gene: -; clone size: -; J gene: TRBJ1-1; V gene: TRBV19; CDR3 protein: CASGPRRGAFF; CDR3 DNA: TGTGCCAGTGGCCCCAGGAGAGGGGCTTTCTTT
D gene: -; clone size: -; J gene: TRBJ1-4; V gene: TRBV7-6; CDR3 protein: CASSLGGSATNEKLFF; CDR3 DNA: TGTGCCAGCAGCTTAGGGGGATCCGCAACTAATGAAAAACTGTTTTTT